This note documents a single T cell receptor (beta chain) sequence. The data originate from a study of blood T cell repertoires in COVID-19. For the study at large: The samples span acute and convalescent COVID-19 from the United States, Italy and Spain.

In the authors' methods: Scientists estimated how many nucleated cells there were by amplifying reference gene primers. Only in-frame clones appear in the TCRdb table, and some are missing; sequencing was by immunoSEQ multiplex PCR. V, J and clone size were drawn from that table, and D and trimming were deduced from the DNA. The repertoire holds about 52,000 clones, with about four fifths as singletons. In germline, CDR1 is ENHRY, CDR2 SYGVKD. The CDR3 sequence is 15 residues long. The V gene lost 10 bases and the J gene lost 2 bases, with 18 bases spanning the gap. One Seattle source followed patients from active infection through their disease course.

The TCR comes from a woman aged 80 or over with COVID-19, enrolled during active disease. This rearrangement joins TRBV10-3 to TRBJ1-5; the D gene is possibly TRBD1 (6 bases). The source material was peripheral blood. Here the CDR3 reads CATEAGALGNQPQHF. The DNA of the CDR3 is TGTGCCACCGAGGCGGGGGCGCTCGGCAATCAGCCCCAGCATTTT.